These 27 T cell receptor beta chains were sequenced from one sample in a study of T cell changes during pregnancy in multiple sclerosis. Clones were read by immunoSEQ multiplex PCR, and TCRdb kept only the in-frame ones, dropping some. The sample yields 75,000 to 95,000 clones, 94% seen once. Material: CD4+ T cells from peripheral blood mononuclear cells, obtained after pregnancy. The receptors shown here come from a female donor with multiple sclerosis, enrolled in a pregnancy study.

The chain links TRBV7-2 to TRBJ2-5; D gene unclear. The CDR3 contains 16 residues. The V end was cut by 1 base, the J end by 4 bases, with 16 bases between. The germline V gene has CDR1 SGHTA and CDR2 FQGNSA. The chain's CDR3 is CASSLGSRRSAETQYF. The CDR3 coding sequence is TGTGCCAGCAGCTTAGGGTCTCGCCGGAGCGCAGAGACCCAGTACTTC. Full variable domain (remainder filled in from reference TRBV7-2 and TRBJ2-5): GAGVSQSPSNKVTEKGKDVELRCDPISGHTALYWYRQSLGQGLEFLIYFQGNSAPDKSGLPSDRFSAERTGGSVSTLTIQRTQQEDSAVYLCASSLGSRRSAETQYFGPGTRLLVL.

The V call is TRBV11-1, the J call TRBJ1-1; 10 bases line up with TRBD1. CDR3 size: 14 residues. J lost 6 bases, V lost 4 bases, and 5 bases had no gene match. Germline V lookup: CDR1 SGHAT, CDR2 FQDESV (reference sequence). The CDR3 DNA reads TGTGCCAGCAGCTCCGGGACAGGGGTCGCTGAAGCTTTCTTT. Protein sequence: CASSSGTGVAEAFF.

This chain joins TRBV6-5 and TRBJ1-2, with D unclear. The CDR3 runs to 14 residues. The germline V gene has CDR1 MNHEY and CDR2 SVGAGI. The V and J ends lost 6 bases and 3 bases respectively, with 14 bases between them. Here the CDR3 DNA reads TGTGCCAGCAGCCAGGTCGGGAAATACTATGGCTACACCTTC. Its protein product is CASSQVGKYYGYTF.

V and J are TRBV29-1 and TRBJ2-7, with TRBD1 matching over 7 bases. Trimming took 4 bases from V and 3 from J; bases not matched to a gene: 9. Germline V gene data show CDR1 as SQVTM and CDR2 as ANQGSEA. This CDR3 spans 14 amino acids. CDR3 bases: TGCAGCGTTGTCGACCCAGGGGGTGTCTACGAGCAGTACTTC. It is translated as CSVVDPGGVYEQYF.

This clone was seen more than once but under ten times. The chain is built from TRBV7-9 and TRBJ2-2; no clear D gene. The CDR3 totals 14 residues. V lost 3 bases to trimming and J lost 6 bases, with 11 bases between them. Germline CDR1 reads SEHNR; CDR2 reads FQNEAQ (reference sequence). In DNA, the CDR3 is TGTGCCAGCAGCTTCTATAGTAACGCCGGGGAGCTGTTTTTT. Its translation: CASSFYSNAGELFF. The variable domain in full, completed from reference TRBV7-9 and TRBJ2-2, reads DTGVSQNPRHKITKRGQNVTFRCDPISEHNRLYWYRQTLGQGPEFLTYFQNEAQLEKSRLLSDRFSAERPKGSFSTLEIQRTEQGDSAMYLCASSFYSNAGELFFGEGSRLTVL.

V and J are TRBV27 and TRBJ2-1, with 10 bases matching TRBD1. V shed 5 bases, J shed 8 bases, and the junction held 3 bases outside the gene matches. The germline gives CDR1 MNHEY, CDR2 SMNVEV (reference sequence). The CDR3 contains 13 residues. The CDR3 region is CASSRQGAYEQFF. DNA of the CDR3: TGTGCCAGCAGTCGACAGGGGGCCTATGAGCAGTTCTTC.

The V and J genes are TRBV5-4 and TRBJ2-7; 10 nucleotides agree with TRBD2. V lost 4 bases and J lost 3; bases outside the gene matches: 7. Germline loops: CDR1 SGHNT, CDR2 YYREEE (reference sequence). The CDR3 extends over 15 amino acids. CDR3 nucleotide sequence: TGTGCCAGCAGCCCTCGGACTAGCGGAGTCTACGAGCAGTACTTC. Its translation is CASSPRTSGVYEQYF.

This chain links TRBV4-3 with TRBJ2-3; 8 bases map to TRBD2. This CDR3 region has 15 residues. Germline V lookup: CDR1 LGHNA, CDR2 YSLEER. The V segment lost 1 base and the J segment 4 bases; nucleotides outside the gene matches: 4. Here the CDR3 reads CASSQGLARADTQYF. CDR3 DNA sequence: TGCGCCAGCAGCCAAGGACTAGCGAGAGCAGATACGCAGTATTTT.

The chain joins TRBV11-2 to TRBJ2-1, with 12 nucleotides matching TRBD2. The CDR3 extends over 17 amino acids. CDR1 SGHAT and CDR2 FQNNGV come from the germline V gene. Germline trimming cut 6 bases from V and 6 bases from J; bases unmatched to any gene: 12. CDR3: CASRPNQLAGGRNEQFF. CDR3 nucleotide sequence: TGTGCCAGCAGACCAAACCAACTAGCGGGAGGCCGCAATGAGCAGTTCTTC.

V gene TRBV9 combines with J gene TRBJ2-3; 9 bases fit TRBD2. With V trimmed by 0 bases and J by 5 bases, 10 bases remained unmatched. The CDR3 totals 17 residues. Germline assignment: CDR1 SGDLS and CDR2 YYNGEE. In DNA, the CDR3 is TGTGCCAGCAGCGTAGCGGGAGGCGGGAGGGCCCAAGATACGCAGTATTTT. Residues: CASSVAGGGRAQDTQYF.

The gene calls are TRBV7-2 and TRBJ2-7; 10 bases are a match to TRBD2. The CDR3 has 16 amino acids. Germline V lookup: CDR1 SGHTA, CDR2 FQGNSA. V was clipped by 1 base and J by 3 bases; unmatched bases: 6. The CDR3 protein is CASSLGLAGVGYEQYF. The CDR3 DNA reads TGTGCCAGCAGCTTAGGTCTAGCGGGAGTAGGCTACGAGCAGTACTTC.

This sequence joins TRBV4-1 and TRBJ2-5; 8 positions agree with TRBD2. The CDR3 runs to 16 residues. Trimming took 3 bases from V and 5 from J; bases not matched to a gene: 11. Germline V CDR1 and CDR2: MGHRA, YSYEKL. The CDR3 DNA reads TGCGCCAGCAGCCACGACGGGACTAGTGGGCGCGAGACCCAGTACTTC. It translates to CASSHDGTSGRETQYF.

The CDR3: CASILASSGPMTQYF. DNA of the CDR3: TGTGCCAGCATACTAGCTTCTAGCGGTCCCATGACCCAGTACTTC. V usage is TRBV2 and J usage is TRBJ2-5; 7 positions match TRBD2. V lost 7 bases, J lost 7 bases, and 15 bases stayed unmatched. CDR3 length: 15 amino acids. CDR1 is SNHLY, CDR2 FYNNEI, per germline.

V is TRBV6-5 and J is TRBJ2-3; D perhaps matches TRBD2 (5 bases). Germline assignment: CDR1 MNHEY and CDR2 SVGAGI. The CDR3 spans 14 residues. V was clipped by 3 bases and J by 2 bases, with 9 bases between them. CDR3 coding DNA: TGTGCCAGCAGTTATGAGGGAATCACAGATACGCAGTATTTT. This translates into CASSYEGITDTQYF.

This clone was detected a few times. CDR3 bases: TGTGCCAGCAGTTTTTCAGGGGGCACTGAAGCTTTCTTT. Protein product: CASSFSGGTEAFF. This chain joins TRBV28 and TRBJ1-1; 7 nucleotides match TRBD1. V shed 3 bases and J 4 bases; nucleotides not matched to a gene: 2. Germline CDR1 is MDHEN and CDR2 is SYDVKM. The CDR3 extends over 13 amino acids.

The chain is built from TRBV5-4 and TRBJ1-2, with D possibly being TRBD1 (5 bases). The CDR3 length is 12 residues. V was shortened by 4 bases and J by 8 bases, with 12 bases between the two germline ends. Germline CDR1 SGHNT, CDR2 YYREEE (reference sequence). In nucleotides, the CDR3 is TGTGCCAGCAGCCCCGACAGCCTAGGCTACACCTTC. Residues: CASSPDSLGYTF.

The rearrangement uses TRBV9 and TRBJ2-3, with TRBD1 identical over 9 bases. The CDR3 sequence is 17 residues long. Germline values: CDR1 SGDLS, CDR2 YYNGEE. V was clipped by 0 bases and J by 2 bases; unmatched bases: 7. CDR3 in amino acids: CASSVGGQGLITDTQYF. CDR3 coding DNA: TGTGCCAGCAGCGTAGGCGGACAGGGGCTCATCACAGATACGCAGTATTTT.

This chain joins TRBV6-5 and TRBJ2-7; D possibly corresponds to TRBD2 (6 bases). This CDR3 spans 16 amino acids. Trimming cost V 3 bases and J 7 bases, with 22 bases left between them. CDR1 and CDR2 (germline): MNHEY, SVGAGI. In DNA, the CDR3 is TGTGCCAGCAGTTATGGCTTTAGCGGCATCATGAGGGAGCAGTACTTC. Its translation: CASSYGFSGIMREQYF.

J is TRBJ2-7 and V is TRBV28; no firm D call. Germline CDR1 reads MDHEN; CDR2 reads SYDVKM. Trimming left V 1 base short and J 2 bases short, with 9 bases between. The CDR3 is made up of 14 amino acids. The CDR3 DNA is TGTGCCAGCAGTTTATTCAGACATCCCTACGAGCAGTACTTC. Translated: CASSLFRHPYEQYF.

This clone was recorded only once. The V gene is TRBV19, the J gene TRBJ1-2; 9 bases align to TRBD1. This CDR3 has 13 amino acids. Germline CDR1 is LNHDA and CDR2 is SQIVND (reference sequence). Trimming removed 7 bases from V and 4 bases from J; junction bases left unmatched: 4. CDR3 bases: TGTGCCAGTAAGGGGACAGGGAGCTATGGCTACACCTTC. Its protein product is CASKGTGSYGYTF.

This clone was recorded once. The chain is built from TRBV28 and TRBJ2-1; 11 bases match TRBD1. The CDR3 is 15 amino acids. Trimming cost V 1 base and J 11 bases; bases outside gene matches: 7. In germline, CDR1 is MDHEN, CDR2 SYDVKM. CDR3 DNA sequence: TGTGCCAGCAGTTTATCCCGGACAGGGGGCGGACAGCAGTTCTTC. Its protein product is CASSLSRTGGGQQFF.

The chain couples TRBV19 to TRBJ1-1, with D unresolved. The ends were cut back, 1 base at V and 1 base at J, with 10 bases in the middle. The CDR3 extends over 15 amino acids. The V gene's germline CDR1 is LNHDA and CDR2 SQIVND (reference sequence). The CDR3 reads CASSIVKTGNTEAFF. As DNA, the CDR3 is TGTGCCAGTAGTATAGTTAAAACGGGGAACACTGAAGCTTTCTTT.

V gene TRBV2 combines with J gene TRBJ1-1; no firm D call. The CDR3 contains 14 residues. The germline CDR1 and CDR2 sequences are SNHLY and FYNNEI. V lost 3 bases and J 0 bases, leaving 8 bases between the germline ends. The CDR3: CASSDHSLNTEAFF. CDR3 nucleotides: TGTGCCAGCAGTGACCACAGCTTGAACACTGAAGCTTTCTTT.

This chain uses TRBV2 with TRBJ1-4, with TRBD1 matching over 9 bases. Germline CDR1 is SNHLY and CDR2 is FYNNEI. Trimming took 8 bases from V and 7 from J; bases not matched to a gene: 8. This CDR3 spans 14 amino acids. Here the CDR3 DNA reads TGTGCCAGCTCAGGAGACAGGGGGTCTGAAAAACTGTTTTTT. It specifies CASSGDRGSEKLFF.

This chain connects TRBV19 to TRBJ1-3; D uncertain. In germline, CDR1 is LNHDA, CDR2 SQIVND (reference sequence). The CDR3 has 15 residues. The V end was cut by 4 bases, the J end by 0 bases, with 10 bases between. Written as DNA, the CDR3 is TGTGCCAGTAGTACTAGGATCACCTCTGGAAACACCATATATTTT. It yields the protein CASSTRITSGNTIYF.

V is TRBV7-2 and J is TRBJ2-1; 7 nucleotides line up with TRBD2. Germline CDR1 and CDR2: SGHTA and FQGNSA. V lost 1 base to trimming and J lost 4 bases; unmatched junction nucleotides: 7. This CDR3 has 16 amino acids. CDR3 in amino acids: CASSLEGGRFYNEQFF. CDR3 nucleotide sequence: TGTGCCAGCAGCTTAGAGGGCGGGAGATTTTACAATGAGCAGTTCTTC. Combining the CDR3 with reference TRBV7-2 and TRBJ2-1 gives the whole variable domain GAGVSQSPSNKVTEKGKDVELRCDPISGHTALYWYRQSLGQGLEFLIYFQGNSAPDKSGLPSDRFSAERTGGSVSTLTIQRTQQEDSAVYLCASSLEGGRFYNEQFFGPGTRLTVL.

The rearrangement links TRBV6-1 to TRBJ2-1; 10 positions agree with TRBD2. CDR3 length: 15 residues. The V segment lost 5 bases and the J segment 4 bases; nucleotides outside the gene matches: 5. Germline CDR1 MNHNS, CDR2 SASEGT. CDR3 protein: CASSLTSGEYNEQFF. The CDR3 DNA reads as TGTGCCAGCAGTTTAACTAGCGGGGAATACAATGAGCAGTTCTTC.